The source of this T cell receptor (beta chain) is a study of cytomegalovirus exposure and HLA in healthy donors. A remark on this clone: Its antigen is currently unknown.

With 60 Vbeta and 13 Jbeta primers, the PCR was carried out. Profiled with immunoSEQ multiplex PCR; TCRdb holds only in-frame clones, not every one. In the table there are around 160,000 clones, 80% to 85% of which are singletons. V trimming: 3 bases; J trimming: 2 bases; junction bases outside the gene matches: 12. Germline assignment: CDR1 SGHRS and CDR2 YFSETQ. The CDR3 contains 17 residues. Study-level points and caveats: Indistinguishability led to the exclusion of some V segments, TRBV6-2 and TRBV6-3 included.

The chain uses TRBV5-1 and TRBJ1-1; 8 bases fit TRBD1. Sequenced material: PBMCs. This TCR was recovered from a man over 45 in good health and CMV-seropositive. The CDR3 bases are TGCGCCAGCAGCTCCCCAGGGGGCGGAAAACTCAACACTGAAGCTTTCTTT. It encodes CASSSPGGGKLNTEAFF.